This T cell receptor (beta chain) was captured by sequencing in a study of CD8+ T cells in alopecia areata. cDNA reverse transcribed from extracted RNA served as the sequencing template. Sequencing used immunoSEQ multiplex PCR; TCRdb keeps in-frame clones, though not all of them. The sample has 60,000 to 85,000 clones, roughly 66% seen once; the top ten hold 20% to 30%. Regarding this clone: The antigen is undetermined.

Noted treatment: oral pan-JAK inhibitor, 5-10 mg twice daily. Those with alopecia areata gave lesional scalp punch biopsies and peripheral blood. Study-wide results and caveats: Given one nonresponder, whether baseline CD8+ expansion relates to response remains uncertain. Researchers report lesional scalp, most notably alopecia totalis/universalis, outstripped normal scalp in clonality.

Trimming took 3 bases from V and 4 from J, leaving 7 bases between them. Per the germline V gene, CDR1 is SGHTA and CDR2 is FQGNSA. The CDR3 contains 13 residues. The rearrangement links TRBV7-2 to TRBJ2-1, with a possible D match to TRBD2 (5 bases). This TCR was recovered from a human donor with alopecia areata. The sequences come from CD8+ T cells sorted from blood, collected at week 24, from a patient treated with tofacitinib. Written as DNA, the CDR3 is TGTGCCAGCAGCTTCGGGGTTTACAATGAGCAGTTCTTC. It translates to CASSFGVYNEQFF. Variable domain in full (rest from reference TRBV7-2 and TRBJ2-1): GAGVSQSPSNKVTEKGKDVELRCDPISGHTALYWYRQSLGQGLEFLIYFQGNSAPDKSGLPSDRFSAERTGGSVSTLTIQRTQQEDSAVYLCASSFGVYNEQFFGPGTRLTVL.